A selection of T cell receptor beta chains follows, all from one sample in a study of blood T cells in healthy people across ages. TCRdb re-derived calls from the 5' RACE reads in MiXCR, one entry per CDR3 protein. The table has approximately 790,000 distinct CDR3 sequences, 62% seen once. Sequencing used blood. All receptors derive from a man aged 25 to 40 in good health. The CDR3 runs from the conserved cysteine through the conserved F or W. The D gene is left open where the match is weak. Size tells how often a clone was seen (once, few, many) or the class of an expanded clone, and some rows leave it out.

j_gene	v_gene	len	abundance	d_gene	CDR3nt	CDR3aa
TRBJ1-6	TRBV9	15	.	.	TGTGCCAGCAGCGTATCCACGGGCAGAGATTCACCCCTCCACTTT	CASSVSTGRDSPLHF
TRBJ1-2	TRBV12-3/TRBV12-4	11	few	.	TGTGCCAGCAGTTTAGTCGATGGCTACACCTTC	CASSLVDGYTF
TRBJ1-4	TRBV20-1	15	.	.	TGCAGTGCTAGACCGGGCGAGGGGTTTGGTGAAAAACTGTTTTTT	CSARPGEGFGEKLFF
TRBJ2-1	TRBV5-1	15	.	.	TGCGCCGGCAGCTCCGACAGGAGCTCCTACAATGAGCAGTTCTTC	CAGSSDRSSYNEQFF
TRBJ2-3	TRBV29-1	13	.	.	TGCAGCGGGCGGGGAGACAGCGCAGATACGCAGTATTTT	CSGRGDSADTQYF
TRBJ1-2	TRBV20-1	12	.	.	TGCAGTGCTACAGAGAGGAGCCTTGGCTACACCTTC	CSATERSLGYTF
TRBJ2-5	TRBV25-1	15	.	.	TGTGCCAGCAGTATCGGGCTTTCAGGACAAGAGACCCAGTACTTC	CASSIGLSGQETQYF
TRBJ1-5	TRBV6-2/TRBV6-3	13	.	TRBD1	TGTGCCAGCAAGGACAGGGGCTTTCAGCCCCAGCATTTT	CASKDRGFQPQHF
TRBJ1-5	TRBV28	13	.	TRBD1	TGTGCCAGCAGCACAGGGGTAGGGCAGCCCCAGCATTTT	CASSTGVGQPQHF
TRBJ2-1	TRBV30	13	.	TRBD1	TGTGCCTCCCAGACAGGGAACTCCAATGAGCAGTTCTTC	CASQTGNSNEQFF
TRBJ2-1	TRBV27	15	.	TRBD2	TGTGCCAGCAGTTTCCCCGGGGGGGCAGGCGATGAGCAGTTCTTC	CASSFPGGAGDEQFF
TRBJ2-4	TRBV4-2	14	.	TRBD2	TGTGCCAGCGGCTTCGGGGGGAGATCGAACATTCAGTACTTC	CASGFGGRSNIQYF
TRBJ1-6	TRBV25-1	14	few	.	TGTGCCAGCAGTGAATCTGCAGGAAGCTCACCCCTCCACTTT	CASSESAGSSPLHF
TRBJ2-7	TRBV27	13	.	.	TGTGCCAGCAGTGTAGGGTACAGGGACGAGCAGTACTTC	CASSVGYRDEQYF
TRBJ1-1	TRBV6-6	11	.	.	TGTGCCAGCAGTGCCACTACCATGGCTTTCTTT	CASSATTMAFF
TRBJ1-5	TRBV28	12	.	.	TGTGCCACCCGGGTTAGCAATCAGCCCCAGCATTTT	CATRVSNQPQHF
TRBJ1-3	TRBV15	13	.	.	TGTGCCACCCGAGTGGTTTCTGGAAACACCATATATTTT	CATRVVSGNTIYF
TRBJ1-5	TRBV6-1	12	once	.	TGTGCCAGCAGTGAGGCGGTCGGAGGCCAGCATTTT	CASSEAVGGQHF
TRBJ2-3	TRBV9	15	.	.	TGTGCCAGCAGCGTCCGGGCGGGGTCGGCAGATACGCAGTATTTT	CASSVRAGSADTQYF
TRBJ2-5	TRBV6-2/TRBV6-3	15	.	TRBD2	TGTGCCAGCACCTCTGGGACTAGCGGGGGAGAGACCCAGTACTTC	CASTSGTSGGETQYF
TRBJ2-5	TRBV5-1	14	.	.	TGCGCCAGCAGCACCAGGGATTCCCAAGAGACCCAGTACTTC	CASSTRDSQETQYF
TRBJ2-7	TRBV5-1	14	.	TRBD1	TGCGCCAGCAGCAAGGACAGGGAAGGGTCCGAGCAGTACTTC	CASSKDREGSEQYF
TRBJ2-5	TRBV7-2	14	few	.	TGTGCCAGCAGCTTAGGGGTCCGCATGGGGACCCAGTACTTC	CASSLGVRMGTQYF
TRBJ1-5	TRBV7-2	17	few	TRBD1	TGTGCCAGCAGCTTAATCCCCAGGGGGCATTTATATCAGCCCCAGCATTTT	CASSLIPRGHLYQPQHF
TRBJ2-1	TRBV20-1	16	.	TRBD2	TGCAGTGCTAGTAAGACTAGCGGGCCCTCCTACAATGAGCAGTTCTTC	CSASKTSGPSYNEQFF
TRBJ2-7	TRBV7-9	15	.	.	TGTGCCAGCAGCCCCGGGCAGTTTTCCTCCTACGAGCAGTACTTC	CASSPGQFSSYEQYF
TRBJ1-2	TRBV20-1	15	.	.	TGCAGTGCTAGATCGACAGGACTTCGTAACTATGGCTACACCTTC	CSARSTGLRNYGYTF
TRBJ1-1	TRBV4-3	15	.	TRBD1	TGCGCCAGCAGCCAAGGGACAGGGCAGAACACTGAAGCTTTCTTT	CASSQGTGQNTEAFF
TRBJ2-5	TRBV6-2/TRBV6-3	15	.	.	TGTGCCAGCACCCGGACAGTTGAGGGGCAAGAGACCCAGTACTTC	CASTRTVEGQETQYF
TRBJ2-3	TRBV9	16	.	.	TGTGCCAGCAGCCACCATGGAGGGGGAAGTGCCGATACGCAGTATTTT	CASSHHGGGSADTQYF
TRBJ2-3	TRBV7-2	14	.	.	TGTGCCAGCAGGGAACCAGGGAGCACAGATACGCAGTATTTT	CASREPGSTDTQYF
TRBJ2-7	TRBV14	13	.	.	TGTGCCAGCAGCCAAGGGCGAGGACGCGAGCAGTACTTC	CASSQGRGREQYF
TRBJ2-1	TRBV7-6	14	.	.	TGTGCCAGCAGCTCCGCGGACTTCCTCAATGAGCAGTTCTTC	CASSSADFLNEQFF
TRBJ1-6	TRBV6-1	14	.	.	TGTGCCAGTCGGTATGTGACAGAAGATTCACCCCTCCACTTT	CASRYVTEDSPLHF
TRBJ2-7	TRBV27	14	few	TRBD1	TGTGCCAGCAGTCCGCTACGGACAGGGGACGAGCAGTACTTC	CASSPLRTGDEQYF
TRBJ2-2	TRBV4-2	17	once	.	TGTGCCAGCAGCCAAGATTCTGGGGTCGCAAACACCGGGGAGCTGTTTTTT	CASSQDSGVANTGELFF
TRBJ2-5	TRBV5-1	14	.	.	TGCGCCAGCAGCTTGAGCAGGGAGGTAAGGGAGCAGTACTTC	CASSLSREVREQYF
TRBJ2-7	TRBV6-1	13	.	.	TGTGCCAGCAGTCACAGGGATCGGTACGAGCAGTACTTC	CASSHRDRYEQYF
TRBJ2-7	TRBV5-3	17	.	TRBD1	TGTGCCAGCAGCGCGAGCCCTCCGGACAGGAGATTCTACGAGCAGTACTTC	CASSASPPDRRFYEQYF
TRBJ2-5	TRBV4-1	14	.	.	TGCGCCAGCAGCCAAGGAAGGACTGCAGAGACCCAGTACTTC	CASSQGRTAETQYF
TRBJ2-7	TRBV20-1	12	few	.	TGCAGTGCTCCGGGGGCGTCCTACGAGCAGTACTTC	CSAPGASYEQYF
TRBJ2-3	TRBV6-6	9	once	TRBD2	TGTGCCGGGGGGGATCCGCAGTATTTT	CAGGDPQYF
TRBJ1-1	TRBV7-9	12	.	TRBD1	TGTGCCAGCAGCTGGACAGGAGAACTAGCTTTCTTT	CASSWTGELAFF
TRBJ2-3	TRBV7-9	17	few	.	TGTGCCAGCAGCTTTGGGAAAACTAGTGACACCACAGATACGCAGTATTTT	CASSFGKTSDTTDTQYF
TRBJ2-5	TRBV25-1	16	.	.	TGTGCCAGCAGTGAATGGTCAGGGGAATATGAAGAGACCCAGTACTTC	CASSEWSGEYEETQYF
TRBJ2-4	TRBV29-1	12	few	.	TGCAGCGTTGTTCTCTTCCTTGGAGAGCAGTACTTC	CSVVLFLGEQYF
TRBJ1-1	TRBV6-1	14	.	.	TGTGCCAGCAGTGGGGTAGGGACGAACACTGAAGCTTTCTTT	CASSGVGTNTEAFF
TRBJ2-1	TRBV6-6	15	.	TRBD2	TGTGCCAGCAATGCACTAGCGGGGGGGCCAAAGGAGCAGTTCTTC	CASNALAGGPKEQFF
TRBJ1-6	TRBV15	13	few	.	TGTGCCACCAGCTCGAACCCCGGGACGCCTCTCCACTTT	CATSSNPGTPLHF
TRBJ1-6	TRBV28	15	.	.	TGTGCCAGCAGAGATCTGGGCTCCTATAATTCACCCCTCCACTTT	CASRDLGSYNSPLHF
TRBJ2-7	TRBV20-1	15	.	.	TGCAGTGCTAGTGGGGATCAAGGGGGGAATTTTCGGCAGTACTTC	CSASGDQGGNFRQYF
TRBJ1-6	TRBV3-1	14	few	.	TGTGCCAGCAGCCAAGGCTTTCGAAATTCACCCCTCCACTTT	CASSQGFRNSPLHF
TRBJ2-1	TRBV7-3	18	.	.	TGTGCCAGCAGCTTCTTCCTAACTCGGGACACGGGCGTCAATGAGCAGTTCTTC	CASSFFLTRDTGVNEQFF
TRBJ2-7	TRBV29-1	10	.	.	TGCAGCGGAGGGGACTACGAGCAGTACTTC	CSGGDYEQYF
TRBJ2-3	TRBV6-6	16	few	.	TGTGCCAGCAGTTACTCTGCGGAGACGGGGATAGATACGCAGTATTTT	CASSYSAETGIDTQYF
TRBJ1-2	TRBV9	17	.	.	TGTGCCAGCAGCCAACTGTTAGGCGCACTCCCTAACTATGGCTACACCTTC	CASSQLLGALPNYGYTF
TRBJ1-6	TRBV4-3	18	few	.	TGCGCCAGCAGCCAAGATCATGGCAGGGAAATTTATAATTCACCCCTCCACTTT	CASSQDHGREIYNSPLHF